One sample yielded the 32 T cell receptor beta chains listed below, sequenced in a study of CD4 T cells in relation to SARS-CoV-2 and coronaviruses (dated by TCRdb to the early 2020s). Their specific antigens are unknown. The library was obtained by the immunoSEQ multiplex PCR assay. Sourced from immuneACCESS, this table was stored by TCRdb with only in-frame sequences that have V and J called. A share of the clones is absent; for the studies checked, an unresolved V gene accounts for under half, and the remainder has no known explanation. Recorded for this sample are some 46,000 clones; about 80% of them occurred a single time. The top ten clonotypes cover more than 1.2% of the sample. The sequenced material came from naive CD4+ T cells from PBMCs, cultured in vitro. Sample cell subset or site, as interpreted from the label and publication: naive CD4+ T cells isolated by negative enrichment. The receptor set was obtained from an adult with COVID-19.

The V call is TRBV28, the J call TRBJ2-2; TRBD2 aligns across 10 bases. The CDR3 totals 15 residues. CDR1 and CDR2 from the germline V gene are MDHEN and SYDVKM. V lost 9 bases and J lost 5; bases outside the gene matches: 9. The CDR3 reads CASARTTSGTGELFF. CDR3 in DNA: TGTGCCAGTGCACGGACGACTAGCGGGACCGGGGAGCTGTTTTTT.

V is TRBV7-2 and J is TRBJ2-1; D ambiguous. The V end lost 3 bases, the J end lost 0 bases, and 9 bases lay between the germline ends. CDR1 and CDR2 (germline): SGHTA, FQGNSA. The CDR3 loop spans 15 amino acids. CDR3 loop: CASSFGVPSYNEQFF. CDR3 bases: TGTGCCAGCAGCTTCGGTGTCCCCTCCTACAATGAGCAGTTCTTC.

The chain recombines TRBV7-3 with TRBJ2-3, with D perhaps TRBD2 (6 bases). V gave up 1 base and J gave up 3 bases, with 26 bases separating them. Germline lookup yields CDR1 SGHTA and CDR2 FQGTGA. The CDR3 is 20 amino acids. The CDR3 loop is CASSLIPIAPLALGTDTQYF. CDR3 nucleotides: TGTGCCAGCAGCTTAATACCCATAGCGCCCCTAGCGTTGGGGACAGATACGCAGTATTTT.

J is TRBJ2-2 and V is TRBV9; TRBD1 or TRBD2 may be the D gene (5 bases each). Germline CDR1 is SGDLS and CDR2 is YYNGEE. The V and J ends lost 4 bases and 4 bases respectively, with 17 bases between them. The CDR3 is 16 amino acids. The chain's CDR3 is CASSSGTRWPTGELFF. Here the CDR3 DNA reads TGTGCCAGCAGCTCTGGGACCCGTTGGCCCACCGGGGAGCTGTTTTTT.

The CDR3 loop is CASSLAVGDARDGRYF. DNA of the CDR3: TGCGCCAGCAGCTTGGCTGTTGGAGATGCCCGGGACGGGCGGTACTTC. The rearrangement links TRBV5-1 to TRBJ2-7; D may match TRBD1 or TRBD2 (5 bases each). This CDR3 has 16 amino acids. Deletions cut 0 bases from V and 12 bases from J, with 25 bases between. Germline V lookup: CDR1 SGHRS, CDR2 YFSETQ.

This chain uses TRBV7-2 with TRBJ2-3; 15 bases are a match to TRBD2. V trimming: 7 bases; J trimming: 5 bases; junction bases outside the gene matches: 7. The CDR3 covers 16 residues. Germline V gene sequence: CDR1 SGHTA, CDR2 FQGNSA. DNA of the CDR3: TGTGCCAGCACCCCTGGACTAGCGGGAGGGGTAGATACGCAGTATTTT. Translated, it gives CASTPGLAGGVDTQYF.

The CDR3 DNA follows: TGTGCCAGCTCACCGGATCAGAACACTGAAGCTTTCTTT. Translated: CASSPDQNTEAFF. The rearrangement uses TRBV18 and TRBJ1-1, with D unresolved. With 3 bases removed from V and 1 base from J, the gap between germline ends came to 6 bases. From germline, CDR1 is KGHSH and CDR2 LQKENI. CDR3 size: 13 residues.

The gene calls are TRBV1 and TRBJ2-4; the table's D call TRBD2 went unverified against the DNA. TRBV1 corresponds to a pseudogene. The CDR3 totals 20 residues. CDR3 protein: CTSSSREPGGHVFSKNIQYF. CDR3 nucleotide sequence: TGCACCAGCAGCTCAAGAGAGCCGGGAGGGCACGTGTTCTCCAAAAACATTCAGTACTTC.

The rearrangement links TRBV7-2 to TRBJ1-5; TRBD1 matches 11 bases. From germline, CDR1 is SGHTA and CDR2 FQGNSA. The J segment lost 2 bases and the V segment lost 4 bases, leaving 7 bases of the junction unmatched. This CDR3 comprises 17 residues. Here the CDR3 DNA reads TGTGCCAGCAGCTCCCGGGACAGGGGGTCACGCAATCAGCCCCAGCATTTT. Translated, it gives CASSSRDRGSRNQPQHF.

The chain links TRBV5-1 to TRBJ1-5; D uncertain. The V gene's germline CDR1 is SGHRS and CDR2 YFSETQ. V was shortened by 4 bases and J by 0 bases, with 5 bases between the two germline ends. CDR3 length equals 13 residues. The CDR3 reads CASSQDSNQPQHF. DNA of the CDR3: TGCGCCAGCAGCCAGGATAGCAATCAGCCCCAGCATTTT.

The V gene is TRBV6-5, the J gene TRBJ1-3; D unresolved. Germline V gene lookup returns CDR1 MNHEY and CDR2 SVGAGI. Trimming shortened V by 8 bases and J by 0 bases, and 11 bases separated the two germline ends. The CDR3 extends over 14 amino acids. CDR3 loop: CASGKTSSGNTIYF. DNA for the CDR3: TGTGCCAGCGGCAAGACTAGCTCTGGAAACACCATATATTTT.

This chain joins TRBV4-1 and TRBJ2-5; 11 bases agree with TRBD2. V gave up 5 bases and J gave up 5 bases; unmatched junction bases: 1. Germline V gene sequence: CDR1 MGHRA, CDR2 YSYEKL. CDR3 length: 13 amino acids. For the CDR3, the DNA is TGCGCCAGCAGCTGGACTAGCGGGGAGACCCAGTACTTC. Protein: CASSWTSGETQYF.

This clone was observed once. This chain's CDR3 is CASSQESRQGGTDTQYF. The CDR3 nucleotides read TGTGCCAGCAGCCAAGAAAGCAGGCAGGGGGGGACAGATACGCAGTATTTT. V gene TRBV4-2 combines with J gene TRBJ2-3; D is possibly TRBD1 or TRBD2 (7 bases each). CDR3 length: 17 residues. CDR1 is LGHNA, CDR2 YNFKEQ, per germline. Trimming cost V 0 bases and J 3 bases, with 16 bases left between them.

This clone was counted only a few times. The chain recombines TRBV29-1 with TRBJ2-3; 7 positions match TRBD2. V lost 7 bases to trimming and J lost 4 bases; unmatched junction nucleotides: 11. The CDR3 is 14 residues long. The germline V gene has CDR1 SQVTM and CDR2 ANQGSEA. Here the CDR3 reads CSAEGRESADTQYF. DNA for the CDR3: TGCAGCGCAGAGGGGCGGGAGAGTGCAGATACGCAGTATTTT.

The CDR3 bases are TGCGCCAGCAGCTTGGAGGCGTGGGGCAACGAGCAGTACTTC. Translated, it gives CASSLEAWGNEQYF. J is TRBJ2-7 and V is TRBV5-1, with a possible D match to TRBD1 (5 bases). Trimming took off 0 bases at V and 5 bases at J, with 12 bases between the two ends. CDR1 is SGHRS, CDR2 YFSETQ, per germline. The CDR3 consists of 14 residues.

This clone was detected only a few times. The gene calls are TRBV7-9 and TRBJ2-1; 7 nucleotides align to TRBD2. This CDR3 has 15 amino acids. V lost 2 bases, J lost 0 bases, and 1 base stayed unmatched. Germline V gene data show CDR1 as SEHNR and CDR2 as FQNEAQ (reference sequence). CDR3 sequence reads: CASSLIAGSYNEQFF. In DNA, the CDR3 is TGTGCCAGCAGCTTAATAGCGGGCTCCTACAATGAGCAGTTCTTC.

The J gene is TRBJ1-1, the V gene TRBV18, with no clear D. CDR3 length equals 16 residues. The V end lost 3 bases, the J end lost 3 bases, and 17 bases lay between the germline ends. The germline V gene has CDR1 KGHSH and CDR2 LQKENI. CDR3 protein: CASSPSGGLLDTEAFF. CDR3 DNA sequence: TGTGCCAGCTCACCGTCGGGAGGGCTCTTGGACACTGAAGCTTTCTTT.

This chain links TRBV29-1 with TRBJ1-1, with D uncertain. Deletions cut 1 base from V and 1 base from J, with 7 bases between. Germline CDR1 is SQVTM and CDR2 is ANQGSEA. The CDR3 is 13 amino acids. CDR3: CSVEGVANTEAFF. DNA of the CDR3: TGCAGCGTTGAAGGGGTGGCGAACACTGAAGCTTTCTTT. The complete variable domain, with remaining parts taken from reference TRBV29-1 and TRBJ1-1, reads SAVISQKPSRDICQRGTSLTIQCQVDSQVTMMFWYRQQPGQSLTLIATANQGSEATYESGFVIDKFPISRPNLTFSTLTVSNMSPEDSSIYLCSVEGVANTEAFFGQGTRLTVV.

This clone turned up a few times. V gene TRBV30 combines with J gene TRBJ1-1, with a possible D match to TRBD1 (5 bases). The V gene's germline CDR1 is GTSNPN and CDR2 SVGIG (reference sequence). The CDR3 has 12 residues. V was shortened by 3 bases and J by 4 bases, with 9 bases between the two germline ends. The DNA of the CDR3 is TGTGCCTGGAGGGGGGGGAGCACTGAAGCTTTCTTT. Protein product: CAWRGGSTEAFF.

CDR3 DNA: TGTGCCAGCAGTGAAAATGGGGGGCGCCCGGATCAGCCCCAGCATTTT. Its translation: CASSENGGRPDQPQHF. The V and J genes are TRBV6-1 and TRBJ1-5; a weak D match, TRBD1 (6 bases). CDR1 and CDR2 from the germline V gene are MNHNS and SASEGT. Between the trimmed V and J ends, which lost 2 bases and 5 bases, there was a span of 16 bases. The CDR3 consists of 16 residues.

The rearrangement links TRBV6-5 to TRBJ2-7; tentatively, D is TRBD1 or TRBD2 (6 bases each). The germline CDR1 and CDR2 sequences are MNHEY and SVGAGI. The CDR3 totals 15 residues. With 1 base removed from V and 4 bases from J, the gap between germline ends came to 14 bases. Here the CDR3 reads CASSYLGGGEYEQYF. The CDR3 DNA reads TGTGCCAGCAGTTACTTAGGAGGGGGAGAGTACGAGCAGTACTTC.

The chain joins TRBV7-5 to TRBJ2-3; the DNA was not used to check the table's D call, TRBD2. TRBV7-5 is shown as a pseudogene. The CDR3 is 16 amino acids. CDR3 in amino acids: CVRVARTSPITDTQYF. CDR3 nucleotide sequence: TGTGTCAGAGTAGCTAGGACTAGTCCTATCACAGATACGCAGTATTTT.

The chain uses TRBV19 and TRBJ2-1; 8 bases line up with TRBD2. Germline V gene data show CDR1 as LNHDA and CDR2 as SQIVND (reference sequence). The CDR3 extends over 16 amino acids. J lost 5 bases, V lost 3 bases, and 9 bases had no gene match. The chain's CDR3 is CASSIIFSGKDNEQFF. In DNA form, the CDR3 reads TGTGCCAGTAGTATTATTTTTAGCGGGAAAGACAATGAGCAGTTCTTC.

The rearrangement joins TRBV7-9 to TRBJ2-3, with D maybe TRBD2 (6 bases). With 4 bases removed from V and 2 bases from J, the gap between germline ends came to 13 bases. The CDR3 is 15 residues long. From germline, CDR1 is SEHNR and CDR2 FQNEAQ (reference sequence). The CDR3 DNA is TGTGCCAGCAGCTCTCTGGGGGGAAACACAGATACGCAGTATTTT. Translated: CASSSLGGNTDTQYF.

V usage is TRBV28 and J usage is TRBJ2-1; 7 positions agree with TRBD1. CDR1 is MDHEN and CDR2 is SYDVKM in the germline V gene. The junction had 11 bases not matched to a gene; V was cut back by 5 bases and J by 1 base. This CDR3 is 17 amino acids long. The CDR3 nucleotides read TGTGCCAGCAGTATGTTCCCCGGGACAGCTTCCTACAATGAGCAGTTCTTC. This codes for CASSMFPGTASYNEQFF.

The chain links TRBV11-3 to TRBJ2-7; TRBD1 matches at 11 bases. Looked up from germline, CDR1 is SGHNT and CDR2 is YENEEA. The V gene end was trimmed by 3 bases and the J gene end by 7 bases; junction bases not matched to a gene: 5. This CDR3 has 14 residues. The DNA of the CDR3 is TGTGCCAGCAGCTTGGGACAGGGGGTCTCTGAGCAGTACTTC. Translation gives CASSLGQGVSEQYF.

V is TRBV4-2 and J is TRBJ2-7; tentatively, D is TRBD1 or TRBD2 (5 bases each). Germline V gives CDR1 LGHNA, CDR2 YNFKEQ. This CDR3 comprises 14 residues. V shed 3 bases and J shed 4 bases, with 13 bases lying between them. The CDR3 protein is CASSQTRDQYEQYF. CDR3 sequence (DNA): TGTGCCAGCAGCCAGACACGGGACCAGTACGAGCAGTACTTC.

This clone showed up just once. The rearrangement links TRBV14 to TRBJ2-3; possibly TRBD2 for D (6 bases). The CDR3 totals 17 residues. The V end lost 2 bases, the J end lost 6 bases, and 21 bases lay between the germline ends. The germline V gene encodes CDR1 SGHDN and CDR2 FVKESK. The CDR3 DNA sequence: TGTGCCAGCAGCCAAAGGACGGGACTCCGACTGTCGGATACGCAGTATTTT. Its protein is CASSQRTGLRLSDTQYF.

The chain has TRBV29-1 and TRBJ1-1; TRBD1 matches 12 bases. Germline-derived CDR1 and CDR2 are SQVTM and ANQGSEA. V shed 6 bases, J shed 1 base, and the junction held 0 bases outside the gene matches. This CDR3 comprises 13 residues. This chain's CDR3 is CSVGQGANTEAFF. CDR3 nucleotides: TGCAGCGTGGGACAGGGGGCGAACACTGAAGCTTTCTTT.

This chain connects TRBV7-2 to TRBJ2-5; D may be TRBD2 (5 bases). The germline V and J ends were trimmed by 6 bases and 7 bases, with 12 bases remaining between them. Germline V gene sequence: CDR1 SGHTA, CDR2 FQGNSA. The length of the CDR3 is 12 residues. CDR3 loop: CASRRDGVTQYF. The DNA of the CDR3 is TGTGCCAGCAGACGGGATGGGGTGACCCAGTACTTC.

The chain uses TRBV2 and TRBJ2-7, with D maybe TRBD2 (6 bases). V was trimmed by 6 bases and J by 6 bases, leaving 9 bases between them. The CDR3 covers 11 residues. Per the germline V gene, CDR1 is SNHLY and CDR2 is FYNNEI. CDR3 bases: TGTGCCAGCAGCGCCGGGAGCGAGCAGTACTTC. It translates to CASSAGSEQYF.

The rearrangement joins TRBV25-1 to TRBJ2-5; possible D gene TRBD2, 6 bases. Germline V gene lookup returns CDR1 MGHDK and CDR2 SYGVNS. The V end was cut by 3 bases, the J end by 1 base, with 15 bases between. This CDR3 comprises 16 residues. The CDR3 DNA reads TGTGCCAGCAGTGATAGGGGAGGATTTAGCCAAGAGACCCAGTACTTC. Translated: CASSDRGGFSQETQYF.